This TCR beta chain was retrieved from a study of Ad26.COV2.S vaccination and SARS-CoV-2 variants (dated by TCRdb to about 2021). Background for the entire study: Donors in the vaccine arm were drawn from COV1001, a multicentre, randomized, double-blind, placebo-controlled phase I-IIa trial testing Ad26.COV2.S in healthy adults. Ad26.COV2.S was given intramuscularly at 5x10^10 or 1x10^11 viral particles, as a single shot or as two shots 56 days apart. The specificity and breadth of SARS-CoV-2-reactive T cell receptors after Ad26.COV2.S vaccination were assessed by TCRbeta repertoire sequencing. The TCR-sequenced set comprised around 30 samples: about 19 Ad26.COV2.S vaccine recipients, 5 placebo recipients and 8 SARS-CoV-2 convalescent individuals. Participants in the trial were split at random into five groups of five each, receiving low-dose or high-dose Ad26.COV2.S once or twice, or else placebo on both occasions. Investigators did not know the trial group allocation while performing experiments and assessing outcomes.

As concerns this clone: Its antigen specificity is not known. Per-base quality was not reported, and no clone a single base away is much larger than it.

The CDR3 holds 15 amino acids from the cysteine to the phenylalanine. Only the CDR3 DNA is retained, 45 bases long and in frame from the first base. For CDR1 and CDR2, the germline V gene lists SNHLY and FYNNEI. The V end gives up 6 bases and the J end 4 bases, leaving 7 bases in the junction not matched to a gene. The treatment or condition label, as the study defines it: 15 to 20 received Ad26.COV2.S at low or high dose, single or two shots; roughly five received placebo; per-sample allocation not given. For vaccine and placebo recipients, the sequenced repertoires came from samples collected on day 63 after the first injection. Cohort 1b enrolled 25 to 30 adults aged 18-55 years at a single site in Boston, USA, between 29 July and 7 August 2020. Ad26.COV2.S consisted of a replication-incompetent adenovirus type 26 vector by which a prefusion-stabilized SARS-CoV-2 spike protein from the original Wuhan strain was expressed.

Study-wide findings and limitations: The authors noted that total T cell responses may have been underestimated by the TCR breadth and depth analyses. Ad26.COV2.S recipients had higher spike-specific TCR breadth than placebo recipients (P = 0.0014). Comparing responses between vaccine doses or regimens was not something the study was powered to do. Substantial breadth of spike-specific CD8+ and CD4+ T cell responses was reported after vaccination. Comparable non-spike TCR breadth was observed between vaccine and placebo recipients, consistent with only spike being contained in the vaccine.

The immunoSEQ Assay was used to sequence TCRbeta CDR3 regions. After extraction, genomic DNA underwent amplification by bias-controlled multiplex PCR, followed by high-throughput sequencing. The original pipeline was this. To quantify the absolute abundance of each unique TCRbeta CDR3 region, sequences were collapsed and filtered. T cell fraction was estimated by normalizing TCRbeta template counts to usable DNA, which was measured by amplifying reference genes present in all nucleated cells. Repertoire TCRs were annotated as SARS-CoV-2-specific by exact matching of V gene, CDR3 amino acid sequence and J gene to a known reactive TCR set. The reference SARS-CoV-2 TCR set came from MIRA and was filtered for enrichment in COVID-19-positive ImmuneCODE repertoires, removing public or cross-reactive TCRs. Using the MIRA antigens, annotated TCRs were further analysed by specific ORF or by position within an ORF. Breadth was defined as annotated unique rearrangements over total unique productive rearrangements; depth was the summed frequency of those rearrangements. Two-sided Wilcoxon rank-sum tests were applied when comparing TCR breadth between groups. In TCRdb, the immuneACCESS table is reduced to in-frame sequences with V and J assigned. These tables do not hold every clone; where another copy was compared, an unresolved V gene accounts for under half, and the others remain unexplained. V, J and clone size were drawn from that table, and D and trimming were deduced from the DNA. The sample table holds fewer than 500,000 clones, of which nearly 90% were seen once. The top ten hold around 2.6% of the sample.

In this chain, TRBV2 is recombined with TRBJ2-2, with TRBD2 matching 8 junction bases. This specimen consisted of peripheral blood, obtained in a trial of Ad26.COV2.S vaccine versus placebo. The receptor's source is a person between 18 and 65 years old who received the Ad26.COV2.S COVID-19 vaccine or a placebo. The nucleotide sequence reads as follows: TGTGCCAGCAGGGAGCGGGAGAGGGTCACCGGGGAGCTGTTTTTT. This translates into CASRERERVTGELFF.